This T cell receptor (beta chain) was sequenced during a study of cytotoxic CD8 clonotypes in ibrutinib-treated CLL. Study-level background: There were about 11 relapsed/refractory patients and around 15 treatment-naive patients, and fewer than 18 were IGHV unmutated. Overall study findings and caveats: For progressing versus sustained-remission patients, sampling times were not the same.

A note on this clone: Its target is unknown.

The table came from immunoSEQ multiplex PCR; TCRdb's copy has only in-frame clones and leaves some out. The sample lists over 150,000 clones, 81% occurring once. Per germline, CDR1 LNHDA and CDR2 SQIVND (reference sequence). Trimming shortened V by 5 bases and J by 0 bases, and 14 bases separated the two germline ends. The CDR3 covers 15 residues. The origin of this receptor is a human donor with chronic lymphocytic leukemia. V gene TRBV19 combines with J gene TRBJ2-7; D assignment may be TRBD1 or TRBD2 (5 bases each). The specimen was PBMCs, collected after 12 months of ibrutinib treatment. CDR3 DNA sequence: TGTGCCAGTAGTTCAACTTGGGACGGCTCCTACGAGCAGTACTTC. This codes for CASSSTWDGSYEQYF.